This TCR beta chain was captured by sequencing in a study of blood T cell repertoires in COVID-19. Study in general: From T cells, B-cell-depleted T cells, or PBMCs came the material, which was cDNA or gDNA.

Trimming took off 4 bases at V and 3 bases at J, with 10 bases between the two ends. CDR1 and CDR2 from the germline V gene are MGHRA and YSYEKL. This CDR3 has 14 residues. Participants came from about two dozen US areas, aged roughly 18 to 95 years. Symptom resolution, clearance, or two negative PCRs marked donors in Cohort 3 as recovered. Produced via immunoSEQ multiplex PCR; TCRdb's table is partial and in-frame only. Among around 500,000 clones listed, approximately 90% were seen once. The source material was PBMCs or T cells enriched from blood (not recorded which). This chain links TRBV4-1 with TRBJ2-1, with D hard to call. The TCR was taken from a woman aged 55-69 years who had recovered from COVID-19. DNA of the CDR3: TGCGCCAGCAGCCTGGCAGGCTACTACAATGAGCAGTTCTTC. Translating it yields CASSLAGYYNEQFF.